Given below is one T cell receptor beta chain in context. The table came from immunoSEQ multiplex PCR; TCRdb's copy has only in-frame clones and leaves some out. The repertoire has some 80,000 clones, roughly nine tenths of them found once; the top ten carry roughly 1%. This sample is drawn from a study of T cell changes during pregnancy in multiple sclerosis. The V end lost 0 bases, the J end lost 7 bases, and 27 bases lay between the germline ends. The CDR3 contains 19 residues. Germline CDR1 is LNHNV and CDR2 is YYDKDF (reference sequence). This sequence was found in a female donor in good health, enrolled as a control in a pregnancy study. The chain uses TRBV15 and TRBJ1-2; D may be TRBD1 (6 bases). The sequences come from peripheral blood, collected in the first trimester of pregnancy. The DNA for the CDR3 is TGTGCCACCAGCAGAGATTACCTTTGGGGGGGACAAGGTTTCGGTGGCTACACCTTC. Encoded protein: CATSRDYLWGGQGFGGYTF.